The 14 T cell receptor beta chains reported below all come from one sample, sequenced in a study of blood T cell repertoires in COVID-19. TCRdb keeps only in-frame clones here, not all; method: immunoSEQ multiplex PCR. The sample carries tens of thousands of clones, 90% recorded once. The sequencing sample was made of peripheral blood. These receptor sequences come from a man in his 70s with active or convalescent COVID-19.

This rearrangement joins TRBV11-2 to TRBJ1-1; 11 bases line up with TRBD1. V shed 10 bases and J 13 bases; nucleotides not matched to a gene: 14. The CDR3 is made up of 13 amino acids. The germline CDR1 and CDR2 sequences are SGHAT and FQNNGV. The CDR3 region has the DNA TGTGCCACCGAAGCCTACGGGGACAGGGGGGTTTTCTTT. Its translation is CATEAYGDRGVFF.

V and J are TRBV5-1 and TRBJ2-1, with 7 nucleotides matching TRBD1. Trimming took 4 bases from V and 0 from J; bases not matched to a gene: 7. The germline V gene has CDR1 SGHRS and CDR2 YFSETQ. The CDR3 runs 16 residues. CDR3 region: CASSPRQGSSYNEQFF. The CDR3 DNA is TGCGCCAGCAGCCCTAGACAGGGTAGCTCCTACAATGAGCAGTTCTTC. The full variable domain, completed using reference TRBV5-1 and TRBJ2-1, is KAGVTQTPRYLIKTRGQQVTLSCSPISGHRSVSWYQQTPGQGLQFLFEYFSETQRNKGNFPGRFSGRQFSNSRSEMNVSTLELGDSALYLCASSPRQGSSYNEQFFGPGTRLTVL.

In this sample, this clone turned up once. The rearrangement joins TRBV13 to TRBJ2-2, with D perhaps TRBD1 (5 bases). This CDR3 has 18 residues. Germline assignment: CDR1 PRHDT and CDR2 FYEKMQ (reference sequence). Trimming cost V 6 bases and J 0 bases, with 20 bases left between them. In DNA, the CDR3 is TGTGCCAGCAGTCGGGCAGGGCCACTACTCACGAACACCGGGGAGCTGTTTTTT. This translates into CASSRAGPLLTNTGELFF.

The chain carries TRBV7-6 and TRBJ2-5; possibly TRBD2 for D (6 bases). Looked up from germline, CDR1 is SGHVS and CDR2 is FNYEAQ. The CDR3 has 16 amino acids. The V and J ends lost 0 bases and 5 bases respectively, with 16 bases between them. CDR3 nucleotides: TGTGCCAGCAGCTTAGCAAGCCGGGACCGGGGGGAGACCCAGTACTTC. This encodes CASSLASRDRGETQYF.

V and J are TRBV3-1 (or the pseudogene TRBV3-2) and TRBJ2-5, with 10 bases fitting TRBD2. Unmatched junction bases numbered 3, after V lost 1 base and J lost 4 bases. Per the germline V gene, CDR1 is LGHDT and CDR2 is YNNKEL (reference sequence). CDR3 length: 15 residues. CDR3 amino acids: CASSQAASGRETQYF. In DNA form, the CDR3 reads TGTGCCAGCAGCCAAGCCGCTAGCGGGAGAGAGACCCAGTACTTC.

V is TRBV7-2 and J is TRBJ2-7, with a weak D call TRBD1 (6 bases). With 5 bases removed from V and 4 bases from J, the gap between germline ends came to 12 bases. Germline lookup yields CDR1 SGHTA and CDR2 FQGNSA. The CDR3 has 13 residues. This CDR3 reads CASSPPDRYEQYF. The CDR3 DNA follows: TGTGCCAGCAGCCCCCCGGACAGATACGAGCAGTACTTC.

This chain joins TRBV6-5 and TRBJ2-2; maybe TRBD2 (5 bases). The CDR3 spans 13 residues. In germline, CDR1 is MNHEY, CDR2 SVGAGI. The V and J ends lost 8 bases and 1 base respectively, with 8 bases between them. The CDR3 DNA follows: TGTGCCAGCCGGGGTATGAACACCGGGGAGCTGTTTTTT. Translated: CASRGMNTGELFF.

The genes are TRBV5-4 and TRBJ2-2; tentatively, D is TRBD2 (5 bases). The CDR3 runs 16 residues. Trimming shortened V by 0 bases and J by 4 bases, and 13 bases separated the two germline ends. CDR1 and CDR2 (germline): SGHNT, YYREEE (reference sequence). CDR3 region: CASSLVRGSGTGELFF. The CDR3, as DNA: TGTGCCAGCAGCTTGGTTCGGGGATCGGGCACCGGGGAGCTGTTTTTT.

The chain links TRBV28 to TRBJ1-4; D unclear. With 6 bases removed from V and 7 bases from J, the gap between germline ends came to 12 bases. CDR3 length: 13 amino acids. From germline, CDR1 is MDHEN and CDR2 SYDVKM. CDR3 bases: TGTGCCAGCAGCCCACCCCGCGGTGAAAAACTGTTTTTT. Encoded protein: CASSPPRGEKLFF.

This clone occurred a few times. This chain connects TRBV5-1 to TRBJ2-2; D is perhaps TRBD2 (6 bases). Trimming removed 7 bases at V and 0 bases at J, with 7 bases between. This CDR3 is 13 amino acids long. CDR1 is SGHRS and CDR2 is YFSETQ in the germline V gene. The CDR3 here is CASSGANTGELFF. For the CDR3, the DNA is TGCGCCAGCTCGGGGGCGAACACCGGGGAGCTGTTTTTT.

V usage is TRBV6-5 and J usage is TRBJ1-2; 10 bases match TRBD1. V trimming: 10 bases; J trimming: 4 bases; junction bases outside the gene matches: 6. Germline V gives CDR1 MNHEY, CDR2 SVGAGI. The CDR3 is 13 residues long. This CDR3 is CAIWDRGTYGYTF. The CDR3 nucleotides are TGTGCCATTTGGGACAGGGGTACCTATGGCTACACCTTC.

This chain links TRBV15 with TRBJ2-1, with D hard to call. The germline V gene has CDR1 LNHNV and CDR2 YYDKDF (reference sequence). Deletions cut 1 base from V and 1 base from J, with 11 bases between. The CDR3 consists of 16 residues. The CDR3: CATSRGSGSSYNEQFF. CDR3 DNA: TGTGCCACCAGCAGAGGGTCGGGTAGTTCCTACAATGAGCAGTTCTTC.

The CDR3 region has the DNA TGTGCCAGCAGCTCTCGGACAGGGGGGAATGGCTACACCTTC. Its translation is CASSSRTGGNGYTF. V is TRBV7-2 and J is TRBJ1-2, with 10 bases matching TRBD1. Looked up from germline, CDR1 is SGHTA and CDR2 is FQGNSA. The J segment lost 6 bases and the V segment lost 4 bases, leaving 5 bases of the junction unmatched. The CDR3 extends over 14 amino acids.

This chain links TRBV27 with TRBJ1-4; no reliable D call. The germline V gene encodes CDR1 MNHEY and CDR2 SMNVEV (reference sequence). The CDR3 sequence is 15 residues long. The germline V and J ends were trimmed by 6 bases and 12 bases, with 23 bases remaining between them. In nucleotides, the CDR3 is TGTGCCAGCAGCCCGGACCGCGCCGGGGTTCGTGAACTGTTTTTT. Translating it yields CASSPDRAGVRELFF. Variable domain in full (rest from reference TRBV27 and TRBJ1-4): EAQVTQNPRYLITVTGKKLTVTCSQNMNHEYMSWYRQDPGLGLRQIYYSMNVEVTDKGDVPEGYKVSRKEKRNFPLILESPSPNQTSLYFCASSPDRAGVRELFFGSGTQLSVL.